These 29 T cell receptor beta chains were all obtained from the same sample, sequenced in a study of shared T cell receptors in the human thymus. Produced via immunoSEQ multiplex PCR; TCRdb's table is partial and in-frame only. Here the sample spans roughly 500,000 clones, approximately 78% being singletons. The same sample was also used in a study of human thymus T cells.

The sequenced sample was thymocytes. These receptors all stem from a boy younger than two with a congenital heart defect.

The rearrangement uses TRBV29-1 and TRBJ2-5; 11 bases match TRBD2. Looked up from germline, CDR1 is SQVTM and CDR2 is ANQGSEA. J gave up 1 base and V 8 bases, and 9 bases lay outside the gene matches. The CDR3 is 15 amino acids. CDR3 nucleotides: TGCAGCACATTTCTAGCGGGAGGCCTCCAAGAGACCCAGTACTTC. Translation gives CSTFLAGGLQETQYF.

The chain links TRBV27 to TRBJ2-7; D is possibly TRBD2 (6 bases). Germline lookup yields CDR1 MNHEY and CDR2 SMNVEV (reference sequence). V dropped 4 bases and J dropped 1 base, with 8 bases sitting between them. The CDR3 consists of 13 residues. CDR3 DNA sequence: TGTGCCAGCAGTTATCGGGGGTCCTACGAGCAGTACTTC. This codes for CASSYRGSYEQYF.

The chain joins TRBV7-9 to TRBJ1-4; tentative D call: TRBD1 (5 bases). The V gene lost 1 base and the J gene lost 7 bases, with 16 bases spanning the gap. In germline, CDR1 is SEHNR, CDR2 FQNEAQ (reference sequence). CDR3 length: 16 amino acids. CDR3 nucleotides: TGTGCCAGCAGCTTAGTTCTCGGGGCGCGGGGTGAAAAACTGTTTTTT. Amino acid sequence: CASSLVLGARGEKLFF.

This clone was seen a handful of times. The chain is built from TRBV5-6 and TRBJ2-7; D is possibly TRBD1 (6 bases). Germline V gene data show CDR1 as SGHDT and CDR2 as YYEEEE. Trimming took off 4 bases at V and 3 bases at J, with 14 bases between the two ends. The CDR3 totals 14 residues. The CDR3 DNA is TGTGCCAGCAGCACGGGACAAGACCACTACGAGCAGTACTTC. Translating gives CASSTGQDHYEQYF.

The J gene is TRBJ1-1, the V gene TRBV4-3; D unclear. Deletions cut 2 bases from V and 3 bases from J, with 16 bases between. The V gene's germline CDR1 is LGHNA and CDR2 YSLEER. This CDR3 contains 16 residues. The CDR3 nucleotides are TGCGCCAGCAGCCAAAGGGTGGCGGGAGGTGACACTGAAGCTTTCTTT. Its protein is CASSQRVAGGDTEAFF.

This clone came up a few times. The chain recombines TRBV6-5 with TRBJ1-2; 7 bases match TRBD1. CDR1 is MNHEY and CDR2 is SVGAGI in the germline V gene. The J segment lost 2 bases and the V segment lost 6 bases, leaving 6 bases of the junction unmatched. The CDR3 spans 14 residues. The CDR3 here is CASSSTGNNYGYTF. The CDR3 DNA follows: TGTGCCAGCAGCTCGACAGGGAACAACTATGGCTACACCTTC.

The rearrangement uses TRBV4-3 and TRBJ2-1; D unresolved. Germline CDR1 is LGHNA and CDR2 is YSLEER. The CDR3 length is 14 residues. V was shortened by 1 base and J by 1 base, with 5 bases between the two germline ends. The CDR3 loop reads CASSQGRSYNEQFF. The CDR3 DNA follows: TGCGCCAGCAGCCAAGGTCGGTCCTACAATGAGCAGTTCTTC.

The V gene is TRBV6-4, the J gene TRBJ2-3; TRBD2 aligns across 7 bases. The germline CDR1 and CDR2 sequences are MRHNA and SNTAGT. This CDR3 has 16 residues. The V and J ends lost 2 bases and 6 bases, in that order; junction bases with no gene match: 11. CDR3 protein: CASSDGGEGRPDTQYF. CDR3 sequence (DNA): TGTGCCAGCAGTGACGGAGGGGAGGGCCGCCCGGATACGCAGTATTTT.

The CDR3 loop is CASGNSGRHYNEQFF. CDR3 coding DNA: TGTGCCAGCGGGAATAGCGGGAGGCACTACAATGAGCAGTTCTTC. The V and J genes are TRBV5-4 and TRBJ2-1; 10 bases are shared with TRBD2. Per the germline V gene, CDR1 is SGHNT and CDR2 is YYREEE (reference sequence). The junction had 7 bases not matched to a gene; V was cut back by 7 bases and J by 3 bases. This CDR3 contains 15 residues.

J is TRBJ1-1 and V is TRBV18, with 7 bases that match TRBD1. J gave up 7 bases and V 3 bases, and 11 bases lay outside the gene matches. Germline V gene sequence: CDR1 KGHSH, CDR2 LQKENI. This CDR3 is 15 amino acids long. The CDR3 DNA reads TGTGCCAGCTCACCGCAAGTGGTGACAGGGATTGAAGCTTTCTTT. Its translation is CASSPQVVTGIEAFF. The whole variable domain, remainder taken from reference TRBV18 and TRBJ1-1, is NAGVMQNPRHLVRRRGQEARLRCSPMKGHSHVYWYRQLPEEGLKFMVYLQKENIIDESGMPKERFSAEFPKEGPSILRIQQVVRGDSAAYFCASSPQVVTGIEAFFGQGTRLTVV.

The V and J genes are TRBV2 and TRBJ2-7; perhaps TRBD1 as D (6 bases). This CDR3 is built from 14 residues. The V and J ends lost 7 bases and 7 bases respectively, with 20 bases between them. CDR1 is SNHLY, CDR2 FYNNEI, per germline. In nucleotides, the CDR3 is TGTGCCAGCAAATGGAGCCCAGGGGCGGGTGAGCAGTACTTC. Translated, it gives CASKWSPGAGEQYF.

The chain employs TRBV30 and TRBJ2-1; 7 bases match TRBD2. This CDR3 spans 13 amino acids. With V trimmed by 3 bases and J by 8 bases, 7 bases remained unmatched. CDR1 GTSNPN and CDR2 SVGIG come from the germline V gene (reference sequence). CDR3 in amino acids: CAWRGGGDDEQFF. The CDR3 DNA sequence: TGTGCCTGGAGGGGTGGGGGGGACGATGAGCAGTTCTTC.

The chain uses TRBV10-3 and TRBJ2-3; D is possibly TRBD2 (5 bases). The germline V and J ends were trimmed by 7 bases and 4 bases, with 15 bases remaining between them. The CDR3 spans 14 residues. Germline lookup yields CDR1 ENHRY and CDR2 SYGVKD. CDR3 residues: CAINRGWMSDTQYF. In nucleotides, the CDR3 is TGTGCCATCAACCGGGGATGGATGTCAGATACGCAGTATTTT.

This clone has more than one count but fewer than ten. The chain has TRBV29-1 and TRBJ1-3; TRBD1 agrees at 10 bases. The ends lost 6 bases at V and 2 bases at J; junction bases unmatched: 7. CDR1 is SQVTM and CDR2 is ANQGSEA in the germline V gene. CDR3 size: 15 residues. The CDR3 is CSVRDRGATGNTIYF. The CDR3 DNA sequence: TGCAGCGTACGGGACAGGGGAGCAACTGGAAACACCATATATTTT.

The chain is built from TRBV4-1 and TRBJ2-7; possibly TRBD2 for D (5 bases). V was cut by 0 bases and J by 1 base, with 13 bases left in between. Germline values: CDR1 MGHRA, CDR2 YSYEKL. The CDR3 loop spans 16 amino acids. The CDR3 DNA is TGCGCCAGCAGCCAAGACACGGACTTCAATTCCTACGAGCAGTACTTC. This sequence encodes CASSQDTDFNSYEQYF.

This clone was detected only once. The J gene is TRBJ1-2, the V gene TRBV19, with 8 bases aligning to TRBD1. CDR3 length equals 16 residues. The V gene's germline CDR1 is LNHDA and CDR2 SQIVND (reference sequence). The J segment lost 4 bases and the V segment lost 7 bases, leaving 14 bases of the junction unmatched. The CDR3 sequence: CASTRNAGQDLYGYTF. DNA of the CDR3: TGTGCCAGTACCCGAAACGCGGGACAGGACCTCTATGGCTACACCTTC.

V and J are TRBV28 and TRBJ1-1; 9 bases align to TRBD1. This CDR3 region has 14 residues. With V trimmed by 6 bases and J by 6 bases, 8 bases remained unmatched. Germline V gives CDR1 MDHEN, CDR2 SYDVKM. Here the CDR3 reads CASSPGQGRAEAFF. Written as DNA, the CDR3 is TGTGCCAGCAGCCCGGGACAGGGTAGGGCTGAAGCTTTCTTT.

CDR3 sequence (DNA): TGTGCCAGCAGTCTTAACCAGGCGAGGGGCAATCAGCCCCAGCATTTT. Residues: CASSLNQARGNQPQHF. The J gene is TRBJ1-5, the V gene TRBV2; no reliable D call. V dropped 5 bases and J dropped 2 bases, with 16 bases sitting between them. The CDR3 contains 16 residues. Germline loops: CDR1 SNHLY, CDR2 FYNNEI.

This chain links TRBV4-2 with TRBJ2-1; D might be TRBD2 (6 bases). The CDR3 totals 14 residues. Germline CDR1 and CDR2: LGHNA and YNFKEQ. The germline V and J ends were trimmed by 4 bases and 6 bases, with 13 bases remaining between them. CDR3 in amino acids: CASSLGEECNEQFF. For the CDR3, the DNA is TGTGCCAGCAGCCTAGGGGAGGAGTGCAATGAGCAGTTCTTC.

The rearrangement uses TRBV5-4 and TRBJ1-1; the D gene is possibly TRBD1 (5 bases). Germline CDR1 is SGHNT and CDR2 is YYREEE (reference sequence). CDR3 length: 14 amino acids. V gave up 4 bases and J gave up 4 bases, with 14 bases separating them. The DNA for the CDR3 is TGTGCCAGCAGCCCGGGGGGGAGCGGCACTGAAGCTTTCTTT. The encoded protein is CASSPGGSGTEAFF.

This chain joins TRBV4-3 and TRBJ2-5; the D call may be TRBD1 or TRBD2 (5 bases each). The DNA end lines up better with TRBJ2-7; the J call may be wrong. Germline V CDR1 and CDR2: LGHNA, YSLEER. This CDR3 spans 14 amino acids. For the CDR3, the DNA is TGCGCCAGCAGCCAAGGCCCTGGGGGCTACGAGCAGTACTTC. Translated: CASSQGPGGYEQYF.

This sequence joins TRBV6-6 and TRBJ1-2; 11 bases match TRBD1. V gave up 7 bases and J gave up 2 bases; unmatched junction bases: 6. The CDR3 consists of 15 residues. Per germline, CDR1 MNHNY and CDR2 SVGAGI (reference sequence). CDR3: CASTGQGEHNYGYTF. CDR3 bases: TGTGCCAGCACGGGACAGGGGGAGCACAACTATGGCTACACCTTC.

This clone occurred a few times. In nucleotides, the CDR3 is TGTGCCAGTAGTACAAGCGGGGCGAACACCGGGGAGCTGTTTTTT. Protein sequence: CASSTSGANTGELFF. This chain joins TRBV19 and TRBJ2-2, with 7 positions matching TRBD2. The CDR3 is made up of 15 amino acids. With 4 bases clipped from V and 0 bases from J, the junction kept 2 bases outside the gene matches. Per the germline V gene, CDR1 is LNHDA and CDR2 is SQIVND (reference sequence). The full variable domain, completed using reference TRBV19 and TRBJ2-2, is DGGITQSPKYLFRKEGQNVTLSCEQNLNHDAMYWYRQDPGQGLRLIYYSQIVNDFQKGDIAEGYSVSREKKESFPLTVTSAQKNPTAFYLCASSTSGANTGELFFGEGSRLTVL.

J is TRBJ1-1 and V is TRBV7-9; D gene unclear. The V end was cut by 4 bases, the J end by 1 base, with 7 bases between. Germline V gene data show CDR1 as SEHNR and CDR2 as FQNEAQ (reference sequence). The CDR3 extends over 13 amino acids. CDR3: CASSYYPNTEAFF. In nucleotides, the CDR3 is TGTGCCAGCAGCTACTACCCGAACACTGAAGCTTTCTTT.

This sequence joins TRBV19 and TRBJ2-7, with 9 bases matching TRBD1. CDR1 is LNHDA and CDR2 is SQIVND in the germline V gene (reference sequence). This CDR3 is built from 16 residues. V trimming: 1 base; J trimming: 3 bases; junction bases outside the gene matches: 7. The CDR3 reads CASSIGTGTGIYEQYF. Here the CDR3 DNA reads TGTGCCAGTAGTATAGGGACAGGGACAGGGATCTACGAGCAGTACTTC.

Only one count was recorded for this clone. The rearrangement links TRBV5-1 to TRBJ2-6, with a tentative D call TRBD1 (5 bases). This CDR3 spans 17 amino acids. CDR1 is SGHRS, CDR2 YFSETQ, per germline. The V end lost 0 bases, the J end lost 0 bases, and 10 bases lay between the germline ends. CDR3 coding DNA: TGCGCCAGCAGCTTGGACGGACACCCCTCTGGGGCCAACGTCCTGACTTTC. As protein: CASSLDGHPSGANVLTF.

This clone was counted a few times. V is TRBV5-4 and J is TRBJ2-3, with D maybe TRBD1 (5 bases). This CDR3 comprises 16 residues. Per the germline V gene, CDR1 is SGHNT and CDR2 is YYREEE (reference sequence). V lost 4 bases and J lost 5, with 20 bases in between. As DNA, the CDR3 is TGTGCCAGCAGCATACACCGCAGGGTTGACATAGATACGCAGTATTTT. Protein: CASSIHRRVDIDTQYF.

Remarks on this clone: Its ends do not fully match the called genes, so a read error is possible. This chain uses TRBV7-7 with TRBJ2-2; 9 bases line up with TRBD1. Germline CDR1 reads SSHAT; CDR2 reads FNYEAQ (reference sequence). This CDR3 has 16 amino acids. This chain's CDR3 is CASSPKRDRDAGELFF. Here the CDR3 DNA reads TGTGCTAGCAGCCCAAAACGGGACAGGGACGCCGGGGAGCTGTTTTTT.

This chain links TRBV27 with TRBJ1-1; a weak D match, TRBD1 (6 bases). The CDR3 is 15 residues long. Trimming pared 5 bases from V and 2 bases from J, leaving 15 bases between. Germline V CDR1 and CDR2: MNHEY, SMNVEV (reference sequence). In DNA, the CDR3 is TGTGCCAGCAGTCTAAAAACAGGGTTAAACACTGAAGCTTTCTTT. Translated: CASSLKTGLNTEAFF.